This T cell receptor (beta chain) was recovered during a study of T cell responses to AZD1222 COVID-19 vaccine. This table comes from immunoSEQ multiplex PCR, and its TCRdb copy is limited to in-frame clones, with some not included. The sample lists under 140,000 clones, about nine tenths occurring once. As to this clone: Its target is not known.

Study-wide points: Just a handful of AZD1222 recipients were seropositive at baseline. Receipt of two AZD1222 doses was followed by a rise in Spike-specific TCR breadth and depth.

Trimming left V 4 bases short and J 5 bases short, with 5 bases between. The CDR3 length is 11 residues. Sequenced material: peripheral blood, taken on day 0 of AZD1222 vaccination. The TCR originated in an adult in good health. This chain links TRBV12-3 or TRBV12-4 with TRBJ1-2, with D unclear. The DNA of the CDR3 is TGTGCCAGCAGTTCGGCGTATGGCTACACCTTC. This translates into CASSSAYGYTF.